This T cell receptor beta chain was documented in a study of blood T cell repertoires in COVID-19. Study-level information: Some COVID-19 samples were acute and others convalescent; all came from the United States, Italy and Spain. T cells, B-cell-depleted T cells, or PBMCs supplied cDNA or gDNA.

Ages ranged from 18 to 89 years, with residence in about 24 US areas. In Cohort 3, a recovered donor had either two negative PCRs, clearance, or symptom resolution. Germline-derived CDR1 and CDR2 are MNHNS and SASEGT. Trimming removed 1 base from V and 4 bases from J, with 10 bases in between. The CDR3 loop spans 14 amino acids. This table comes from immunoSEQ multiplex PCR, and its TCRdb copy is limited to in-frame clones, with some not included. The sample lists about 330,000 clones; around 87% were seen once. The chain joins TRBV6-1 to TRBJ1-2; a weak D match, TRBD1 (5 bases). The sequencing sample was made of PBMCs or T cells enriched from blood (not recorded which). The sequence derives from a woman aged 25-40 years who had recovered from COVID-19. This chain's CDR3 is CASSEGQGLYGYTF. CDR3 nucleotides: TGTGCCAGCAGTGAAGGTCAGGGCCTCTATGGCTACACCTTC.